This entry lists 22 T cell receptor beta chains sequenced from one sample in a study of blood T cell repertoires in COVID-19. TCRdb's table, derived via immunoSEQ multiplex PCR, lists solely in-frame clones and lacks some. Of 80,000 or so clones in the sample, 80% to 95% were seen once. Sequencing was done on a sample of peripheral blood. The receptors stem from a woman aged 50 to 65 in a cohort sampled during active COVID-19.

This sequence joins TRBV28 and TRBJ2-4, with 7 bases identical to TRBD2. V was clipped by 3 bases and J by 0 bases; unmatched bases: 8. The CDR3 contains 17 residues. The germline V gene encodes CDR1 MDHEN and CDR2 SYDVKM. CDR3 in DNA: TGTGCCAGCAGTTTCCAGCGGGAAACTCTAGCCAAAAACATTCAGTACTTC. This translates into CASSFQRETLAKNIQYF.

CDR3 in amino acids: CAWSDAWAYAFF. CDR3 nucleotide sequence: TGTGCCTGGAGTGATGCGTGGGCGTACGCTTTCTTT. The J gene is TRBJ1-1, the V gene TRBV30; D not resolved. Germline V gene data show CDR1 as GTSNPN and CDR2 as SVGIG (reference sequence). V was pared by 1 base and J by 11 bases, with 14 bases between. This CDR3 is 12 amino acids long.

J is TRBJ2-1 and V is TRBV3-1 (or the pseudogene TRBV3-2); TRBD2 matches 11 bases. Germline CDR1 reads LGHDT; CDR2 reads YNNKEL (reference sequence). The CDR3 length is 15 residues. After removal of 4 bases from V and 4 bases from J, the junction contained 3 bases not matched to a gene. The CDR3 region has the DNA TGTGCCAGCAGCCTAAGACTAGCGGGGTACAATGAGCAGTTCTTC. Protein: CASSLRLAGYNEQFF.

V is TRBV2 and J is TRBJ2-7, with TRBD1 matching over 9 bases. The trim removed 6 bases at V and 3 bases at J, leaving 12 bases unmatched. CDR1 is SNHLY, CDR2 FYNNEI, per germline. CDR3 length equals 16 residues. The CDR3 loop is CASRGGLGTGFYEQYF. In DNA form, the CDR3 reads TGTGCCAGCAGGGGGGGTTTGGGGACAGGGTTCTACGAGCAGTACTTC.

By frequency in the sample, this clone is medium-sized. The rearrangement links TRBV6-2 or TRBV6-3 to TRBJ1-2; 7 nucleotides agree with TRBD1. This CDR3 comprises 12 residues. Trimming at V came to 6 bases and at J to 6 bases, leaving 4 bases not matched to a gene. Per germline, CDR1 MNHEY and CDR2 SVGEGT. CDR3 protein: CASSFDRDGYTF. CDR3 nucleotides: TGTGCCAGCAGCTTCGACAGGGATGGCTACACCTTC.

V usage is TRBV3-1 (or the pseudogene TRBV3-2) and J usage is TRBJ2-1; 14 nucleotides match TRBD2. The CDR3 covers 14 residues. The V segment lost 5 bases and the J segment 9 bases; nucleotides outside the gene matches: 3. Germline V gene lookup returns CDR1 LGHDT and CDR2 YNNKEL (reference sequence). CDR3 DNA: TGTGCCAGCAGCTTCGGACTAGCGGGAGGTGAGCAGTTCTTC. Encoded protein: CASSFGLAGGEQFF.

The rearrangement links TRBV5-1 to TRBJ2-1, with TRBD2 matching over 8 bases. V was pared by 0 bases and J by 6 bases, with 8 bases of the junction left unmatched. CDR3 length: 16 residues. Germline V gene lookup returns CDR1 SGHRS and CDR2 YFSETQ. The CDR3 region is CASSLDGLAIGNEQFF. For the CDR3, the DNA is TGCGCCAGCAGCTTGGATGGACTAGCAATCGGCAATGAGCAGTTCTTC.

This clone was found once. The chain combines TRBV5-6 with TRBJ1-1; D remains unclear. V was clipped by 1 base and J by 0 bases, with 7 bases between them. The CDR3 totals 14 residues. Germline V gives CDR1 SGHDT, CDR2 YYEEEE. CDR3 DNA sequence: TGTGCCAGCAGCTTGAACATGCTGAACACTGAAGCTTTCTTT. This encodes CASSLNMLNTEAFF.

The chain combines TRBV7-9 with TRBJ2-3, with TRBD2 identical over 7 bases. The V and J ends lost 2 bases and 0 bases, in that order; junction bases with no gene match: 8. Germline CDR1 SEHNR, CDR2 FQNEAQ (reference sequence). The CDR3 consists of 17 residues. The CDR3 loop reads CASSLSASGPSTDTQYF. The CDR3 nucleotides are TGTGCCAGCAGCTTAAGTGCTAGCGGCCCTAGCACAGATACGCAGTATTTT. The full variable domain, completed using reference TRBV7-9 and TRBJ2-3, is DTGVSQNPRHKITKRGQNVTFRCDPISEHNRLYWYRQTLGQGPEFLTYFQNEAQLEKSRLLSDRFSAERPKGSFSTLEIQRTEQGDSAMYLCASSLSASGPSTDTQYFGPGTRLTVL.

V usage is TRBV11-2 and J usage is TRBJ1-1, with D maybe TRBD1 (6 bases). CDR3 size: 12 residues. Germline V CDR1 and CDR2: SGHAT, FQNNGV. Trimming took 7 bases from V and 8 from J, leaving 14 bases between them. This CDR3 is CASTETGTEAFF. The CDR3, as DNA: TGTGCCAGCACCGAAACCGGGACAGAAGCTTTCTTT.

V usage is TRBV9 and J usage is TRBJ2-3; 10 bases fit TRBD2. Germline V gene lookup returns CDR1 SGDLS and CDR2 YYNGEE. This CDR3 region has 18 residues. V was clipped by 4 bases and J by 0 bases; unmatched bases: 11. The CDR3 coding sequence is TGTGCCAGCAGCACGCATCGACCTAGCGGGGGAAGCACAGATACGCAGTATTTT. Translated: CASSTHRPSGGSTDTQYF.

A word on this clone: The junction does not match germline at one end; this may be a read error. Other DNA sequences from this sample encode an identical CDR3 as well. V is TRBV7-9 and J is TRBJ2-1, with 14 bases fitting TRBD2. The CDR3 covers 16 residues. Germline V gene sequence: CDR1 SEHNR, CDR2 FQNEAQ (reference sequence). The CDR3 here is CASSPSGTSGSEEQFF. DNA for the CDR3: TGCGCCAGCAGCCCCTCAGGGACTAGCGGGAGTGAAGAGCAGTTCTTC.

CDR3 DNA: TGTGCCAGCAGTTGGGACCACATTAGCGGGAGAGGGGGCAATGAGCAGTTCTTC. It translates to CASSWDHISGRGGNEQFF. This chain connects TRBV28 to TRBJ2-1, with TRBD2 identical over 9 bases. CDR3 length: 18 amino acids. V trimming: 4 bases; J trimming: 6 bases; junction bases outside the gene matches: 16. CDR1 MDHEN and CDR2 SYDVKM come from the germline V gene. The whole variable domain, remainder taken from reference TRBV28 and TRBJ2-1, is DVKVTQSSRYLVKRTGEKVFLECVQDMDHENMFWYRQDPGLGLRLIYFSYDVKMKEKGDIPEGYSVSREKKERFSLILESASTNQTSMYLCASSWDHISGRGGNEQFFGPGTRLTVL.

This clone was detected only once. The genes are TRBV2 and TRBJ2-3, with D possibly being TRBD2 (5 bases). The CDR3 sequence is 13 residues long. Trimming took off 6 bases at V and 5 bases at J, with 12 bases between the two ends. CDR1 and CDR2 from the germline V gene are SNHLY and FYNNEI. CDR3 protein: CASSQRWEDTQYF. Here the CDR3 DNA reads TGTGCCAGCAGCCAGCGGTGGGAAGATACGCAGTATTTT.

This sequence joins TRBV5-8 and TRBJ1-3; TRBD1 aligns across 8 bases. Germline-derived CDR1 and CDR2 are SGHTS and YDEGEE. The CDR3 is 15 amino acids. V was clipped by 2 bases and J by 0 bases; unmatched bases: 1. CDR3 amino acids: CASSFGTGSGNTIYF. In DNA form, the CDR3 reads TGTGCCAGCAGCTTCGGGACAGGCTCTGGAAACACCATATATTTT.

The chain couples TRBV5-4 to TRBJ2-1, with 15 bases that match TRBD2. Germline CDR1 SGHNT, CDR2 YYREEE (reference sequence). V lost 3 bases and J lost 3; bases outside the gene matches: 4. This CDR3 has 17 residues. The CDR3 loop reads CASSWGLAGGVYNEQFF. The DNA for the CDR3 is TGTGCCAGCAGCTGGGGACTAGCGGGAGGAGTCTACAATGAGCAGTTCTTC.

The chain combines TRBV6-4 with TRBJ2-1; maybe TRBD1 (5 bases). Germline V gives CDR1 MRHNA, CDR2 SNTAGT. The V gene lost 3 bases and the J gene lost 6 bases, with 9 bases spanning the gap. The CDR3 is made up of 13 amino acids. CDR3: CASSDRGLNEQFF. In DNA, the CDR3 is TGTGCCAGCAGTGATAGGGGCCTCAATGAGCAGTTCTTC.

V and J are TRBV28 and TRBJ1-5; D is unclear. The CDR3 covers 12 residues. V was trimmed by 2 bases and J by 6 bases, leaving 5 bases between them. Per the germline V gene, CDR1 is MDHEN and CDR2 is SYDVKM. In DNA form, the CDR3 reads TGTGCCAGCAGTTTAGTGGCTCAGCCCCAGCATTTT. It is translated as CASSLVAQPQHF.

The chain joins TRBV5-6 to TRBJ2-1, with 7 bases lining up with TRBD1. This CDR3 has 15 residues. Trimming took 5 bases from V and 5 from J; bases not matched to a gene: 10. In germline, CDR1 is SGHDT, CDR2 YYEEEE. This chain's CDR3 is CASSRTGEGNNEQFF. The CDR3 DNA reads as TGTGCCAGCAGTCGGACAGGTGAAGGGAACAATGAGCAGTTCTTC.

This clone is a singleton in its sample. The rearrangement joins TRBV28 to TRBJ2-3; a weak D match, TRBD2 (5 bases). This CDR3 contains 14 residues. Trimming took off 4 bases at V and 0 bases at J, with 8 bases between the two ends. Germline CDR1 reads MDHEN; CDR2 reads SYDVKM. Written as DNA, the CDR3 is TGTGCCAGCAGTTCGGGCGGGAGCACAGATACGCAGTATTTT. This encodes CASSSGGSTDTQYF.

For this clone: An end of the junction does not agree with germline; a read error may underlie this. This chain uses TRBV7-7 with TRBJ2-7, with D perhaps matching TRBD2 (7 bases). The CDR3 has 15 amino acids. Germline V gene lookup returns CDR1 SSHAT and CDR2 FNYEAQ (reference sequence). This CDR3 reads CASSLRGGGLYEQYF. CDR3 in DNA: TGTGCTAGCAGCTTGAGAGGGGGGGGGCTCTACGAGCAGTACTTC.

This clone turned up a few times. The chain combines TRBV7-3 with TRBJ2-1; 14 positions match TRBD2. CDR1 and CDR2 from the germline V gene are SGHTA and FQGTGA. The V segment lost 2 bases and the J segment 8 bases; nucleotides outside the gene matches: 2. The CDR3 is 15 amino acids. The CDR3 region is CASSLGTSGSYEQFF. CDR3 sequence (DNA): TGTGCCAGCAGCTTAGGGACTAGCGGGAGCTATGAGCAGTTCTTC.